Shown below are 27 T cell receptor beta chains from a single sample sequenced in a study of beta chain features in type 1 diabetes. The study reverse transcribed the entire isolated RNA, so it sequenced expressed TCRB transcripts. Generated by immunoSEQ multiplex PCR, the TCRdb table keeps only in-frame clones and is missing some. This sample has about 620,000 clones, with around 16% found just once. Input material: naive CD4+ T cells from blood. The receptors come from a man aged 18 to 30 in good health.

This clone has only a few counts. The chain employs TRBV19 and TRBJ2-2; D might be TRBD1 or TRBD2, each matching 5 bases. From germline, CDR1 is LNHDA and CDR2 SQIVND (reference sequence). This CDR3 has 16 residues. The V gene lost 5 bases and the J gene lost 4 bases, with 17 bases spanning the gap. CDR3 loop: CASSGEGRLSTGELFF. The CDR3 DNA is TGTGCCAGTAGTGGCGAGGGACGATTGAGCACCGGGGAGCTGTTTTTT. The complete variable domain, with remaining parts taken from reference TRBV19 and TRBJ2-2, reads DGGITQSPKYLFRKEGQNVTLSCEQNLNHDAMYWYRQDPGQGLRLIYYSQIVNDFQKGDIAEGYSVSREKKESFPLTVTSAQKNPTAFYLCASSGEGRLSTGELFFGEGSRLTVL.

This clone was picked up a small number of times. The CDR3 DNA reads TGCAGCGCCGCTCAATCTAGCGGGAGAGGGGATACGCAGTATTTT. This sequence encodes CSAAQSSGRGDTQYF. V is TRBV29-1 and J is TRBJ2-3, with 10 bases matching TRBD2. Unmatched junction bases numbered 13, after V lost 7 bases and J lost 6 bases. This CDR3 has 15 residues. Germline loops: CDR1 SQVTM, CDR2 ANQGSEA.

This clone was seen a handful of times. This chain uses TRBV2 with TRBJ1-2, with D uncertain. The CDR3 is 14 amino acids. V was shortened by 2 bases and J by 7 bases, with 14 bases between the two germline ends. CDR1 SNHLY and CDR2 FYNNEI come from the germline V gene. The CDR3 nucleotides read TGTGCCAGCAGTGAAAATGCCCCCAGCGGTGGCTACACCTTC. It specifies CASSENAPSGGYTF.

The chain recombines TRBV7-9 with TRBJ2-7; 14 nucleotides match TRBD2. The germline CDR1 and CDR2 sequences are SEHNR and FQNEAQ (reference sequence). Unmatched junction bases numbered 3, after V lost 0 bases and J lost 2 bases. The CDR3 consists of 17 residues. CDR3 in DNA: TGTGCCAGCAGCTTAGCGGAGGGACTAGCGGGGGCCTACGAGCAGTACTTC. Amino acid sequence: CASSLAEGLAGAYEQYF.

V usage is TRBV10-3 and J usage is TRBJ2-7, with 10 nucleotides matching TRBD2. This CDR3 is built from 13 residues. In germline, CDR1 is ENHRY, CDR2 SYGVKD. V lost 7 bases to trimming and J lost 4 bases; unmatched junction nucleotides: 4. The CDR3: CAITPLAGYEQYF. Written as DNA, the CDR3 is TGTGCCATCACCCCACTAGCGGGGTACGAGCAGTACTTC.

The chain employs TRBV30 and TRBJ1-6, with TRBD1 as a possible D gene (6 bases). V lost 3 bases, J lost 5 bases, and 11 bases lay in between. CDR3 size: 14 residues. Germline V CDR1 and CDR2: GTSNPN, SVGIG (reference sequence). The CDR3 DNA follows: TGTGCCTGGAGCCAGGGGCTAAATAATTCACCCCTCCACTTT. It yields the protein CAWSQGLNNSPLHF.

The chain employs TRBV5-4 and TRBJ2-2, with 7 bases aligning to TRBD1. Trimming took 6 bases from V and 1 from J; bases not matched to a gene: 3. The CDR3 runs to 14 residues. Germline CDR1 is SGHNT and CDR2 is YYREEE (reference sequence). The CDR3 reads CASNRDRNTGELFF. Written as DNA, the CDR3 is TGTGCCAGCAATAGGGACAGGAACACCGGGGAGCTGTTTTTT.

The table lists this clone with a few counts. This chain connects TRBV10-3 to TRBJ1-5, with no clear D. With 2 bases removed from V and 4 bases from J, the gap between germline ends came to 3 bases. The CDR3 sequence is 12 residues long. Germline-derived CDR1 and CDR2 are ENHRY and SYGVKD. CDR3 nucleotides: TGTGCCATCAGTGAGACTAATCAGCCCCAGCATTTT. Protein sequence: CAISETNQPQHF.

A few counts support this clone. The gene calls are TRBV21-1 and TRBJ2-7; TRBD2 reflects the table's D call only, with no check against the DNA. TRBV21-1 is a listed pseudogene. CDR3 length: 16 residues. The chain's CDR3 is CASGDTSGGSSYEQYF. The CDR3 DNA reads TGTGCCAGCGGAGACACTAGCGGGGGAAGCTCCTACGAGCAGTACTTC.

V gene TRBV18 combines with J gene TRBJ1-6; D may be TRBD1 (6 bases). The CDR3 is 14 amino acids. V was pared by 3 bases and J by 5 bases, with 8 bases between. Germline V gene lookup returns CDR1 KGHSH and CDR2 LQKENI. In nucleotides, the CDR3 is TGTGCCAGCTCACCGACAGGAAATAATTCACCCCTCCACTTT. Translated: CASSPTGNNSPLHF.

CDR3 sequence: CASSYQGLAVGNEQFF. CDR3 coding DNA: TGTGCCAGCAGCTACCAAGGACTAGCGGTTGGTAATGAGCAGTTCTTC. This chain connects TRBV6-5 to TRBJ2-1; 10 nucleotides match TRBD2. The CDR3 loop spans 16 amino acids. V dropped 6 bases and J dropped 7; count of bases not matched to a gene: 12. Germline V gives CDR1 MNHEY, CDR2 SVGAGI.

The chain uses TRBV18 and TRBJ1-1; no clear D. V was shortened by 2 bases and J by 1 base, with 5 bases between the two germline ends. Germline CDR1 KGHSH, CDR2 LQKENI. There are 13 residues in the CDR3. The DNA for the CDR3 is TGTGCCAGCTCACCAAGCCCGAACACTGAAGCTTTCTTT. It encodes CASSPSPNTEAFF.

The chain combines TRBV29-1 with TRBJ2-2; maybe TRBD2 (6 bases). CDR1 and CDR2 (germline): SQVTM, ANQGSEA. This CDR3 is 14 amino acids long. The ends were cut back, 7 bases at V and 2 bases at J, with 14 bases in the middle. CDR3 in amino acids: CSAKGGVNTGELFF. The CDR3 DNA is TGCAGCGCTAAGGGAGGAGTTAACACCGGGGAGCTGTTTTTT.

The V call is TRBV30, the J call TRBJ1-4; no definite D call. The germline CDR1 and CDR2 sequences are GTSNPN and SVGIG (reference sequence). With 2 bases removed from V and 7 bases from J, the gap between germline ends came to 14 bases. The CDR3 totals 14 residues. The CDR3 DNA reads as TGTGCCTGGAGTCTGACACGGACTGGTGAAAAACTGTTTTTT. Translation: CAWSLTRTGEKLFF. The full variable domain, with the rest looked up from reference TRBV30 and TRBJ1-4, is SQTIHQWPATLVQPVGSPLSLECTVEGTSNPNLYWYRQAAGRGLQLLFYSVGIGQISSEVPQNLSASRPQDRQFILSSKKLLLSDSGFYLCAWSLTRTGEKLFFGSGTQLSVL.

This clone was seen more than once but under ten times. The CDR3, as DNA: TGTGCCACCAGCGTCGTACTCTCAGGGGGAGGGAACACCGGGGAGCTGTTTTTT. It specifies CATSVVLSGGGNTGELFF. The genes are TRBV15 and TRBJ2-2; D might be TRBD1 (7 bases). From germline, CDR1 is LNHNV and CDR2 YYDKDF (reference sequence). The V gene lost 5 bases and the J gene lost 1 base, with 20 bases spanning the gap. CDR3 length: 18 residues.

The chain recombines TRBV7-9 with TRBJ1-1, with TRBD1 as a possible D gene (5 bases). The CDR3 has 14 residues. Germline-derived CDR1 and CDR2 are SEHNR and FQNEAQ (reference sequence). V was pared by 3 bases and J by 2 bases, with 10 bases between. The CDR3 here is CASSFYQGNTEAFF. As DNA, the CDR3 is TGTGCCAGCAGCTTCTATCAGGGTAACACTGAAGCTTTCTTT.

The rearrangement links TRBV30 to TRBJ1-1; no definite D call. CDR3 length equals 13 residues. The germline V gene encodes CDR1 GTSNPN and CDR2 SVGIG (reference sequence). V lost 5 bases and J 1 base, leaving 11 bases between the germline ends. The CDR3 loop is CAWCHDPNTEAFF. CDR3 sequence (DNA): TGTGCCTGGTGTCACGACCCGAACACTGAAGCTTTCTTT.

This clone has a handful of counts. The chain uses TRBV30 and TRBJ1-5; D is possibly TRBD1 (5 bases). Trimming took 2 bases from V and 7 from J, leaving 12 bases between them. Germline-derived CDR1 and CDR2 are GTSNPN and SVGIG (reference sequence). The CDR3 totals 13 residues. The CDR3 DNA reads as TGTGCCTGGAGTTACCGGGGCAGGCAGCCCCAGCATTTT. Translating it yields CAWSYRGRQPQHF.

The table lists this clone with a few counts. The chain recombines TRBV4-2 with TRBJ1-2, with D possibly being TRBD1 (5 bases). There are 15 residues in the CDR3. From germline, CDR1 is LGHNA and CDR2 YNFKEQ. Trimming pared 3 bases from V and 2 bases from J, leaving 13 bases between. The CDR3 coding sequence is TGTGCCAGCAGCCAGGACATGGTGCCCAACTATGGCTACACCTTC. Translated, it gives CASSQDMVPNYGYTF.

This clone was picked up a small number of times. The DNA for the CDR3 is TGTGCTAGTGGTTCCGGCGATGGGGGAGGGTTGGATGAGCAGTTCTTC. This codes for CASGSGDGGGLDEQFF. The chain employs TRBV12-5 and TRBJ2-1; 7 bases match TRBD2. V dropped 4 bases and J dropped 8; count of bases not matched to a gene: 14. This CDR3 region has 16 residues. The germline gives CDR1 LGHNT, CDR2 FRNRAP.

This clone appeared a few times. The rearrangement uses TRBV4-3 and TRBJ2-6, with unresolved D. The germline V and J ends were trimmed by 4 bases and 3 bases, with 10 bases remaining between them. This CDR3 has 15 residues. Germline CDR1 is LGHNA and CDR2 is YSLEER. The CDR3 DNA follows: TGCGCCAGCAGCCCCTTATTGAATGGGGCCAACGTCCTGACTTTC. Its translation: CASSPLLNGANVLTF.

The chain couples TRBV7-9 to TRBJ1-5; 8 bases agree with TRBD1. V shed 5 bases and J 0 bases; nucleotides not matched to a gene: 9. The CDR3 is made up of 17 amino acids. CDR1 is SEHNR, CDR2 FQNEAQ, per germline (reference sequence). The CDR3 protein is CASSPGQVPYSNQPQHF. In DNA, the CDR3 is TGTGCCAGCAGCCCGGGACAGGTGCCTTATAGCAATCAGCCCCAGCATTTT.

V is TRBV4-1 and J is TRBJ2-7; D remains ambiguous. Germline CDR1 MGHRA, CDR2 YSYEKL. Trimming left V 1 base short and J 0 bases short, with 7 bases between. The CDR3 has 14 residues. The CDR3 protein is CASSQVRISYEQYF. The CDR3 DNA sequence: TGCGCCAGCAGCCAAGTTAGAATCTCCTACGAGCAGTACTTC.

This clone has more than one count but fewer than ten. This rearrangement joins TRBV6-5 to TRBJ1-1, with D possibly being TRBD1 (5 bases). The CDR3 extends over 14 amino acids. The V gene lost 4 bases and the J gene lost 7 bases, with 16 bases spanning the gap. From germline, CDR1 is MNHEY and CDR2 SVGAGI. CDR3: CASSSPGLGVEAFF. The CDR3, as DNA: TGTGCCAGCAGTTCCCCGGGGTTGGGGGTTGAAGCTTTCTTT.

DNA for the CDR3: TGCGCCAGCAGCCAAGTAGGAGTCAGGACTAGCGGGAATAGAGAGACCCAGTACTTC. Residues: CASSQVGVRTSGNRETQYF. The chain has TRBV4-1 and TRBJ2-5; 12 bases line up with TRBD2. V was pared by 1 base and J by 4 bases, with 13 bases of the junction left unmatched. The CDR3 has 19 amino acids. Looked up from germline, CDR1 is MGHRA and CDR2 is YSYEKL.

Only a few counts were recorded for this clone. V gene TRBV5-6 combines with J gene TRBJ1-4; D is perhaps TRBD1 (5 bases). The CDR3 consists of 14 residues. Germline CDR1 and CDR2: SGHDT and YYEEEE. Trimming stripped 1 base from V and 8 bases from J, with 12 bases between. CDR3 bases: TGTGCCAGCAGCTTGCCGGGACTGCGGGAAAAACTGTTTTTT. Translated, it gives CASSLPGLREKLFF.

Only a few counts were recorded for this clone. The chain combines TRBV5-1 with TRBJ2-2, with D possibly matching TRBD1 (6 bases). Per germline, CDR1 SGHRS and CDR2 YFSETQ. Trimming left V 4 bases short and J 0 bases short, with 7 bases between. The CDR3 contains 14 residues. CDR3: CASSPGANTGELFF. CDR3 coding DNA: TGCGCCAGCAGCCCAGGGGCGAACACCGGGGAGCTGTTTTTT.